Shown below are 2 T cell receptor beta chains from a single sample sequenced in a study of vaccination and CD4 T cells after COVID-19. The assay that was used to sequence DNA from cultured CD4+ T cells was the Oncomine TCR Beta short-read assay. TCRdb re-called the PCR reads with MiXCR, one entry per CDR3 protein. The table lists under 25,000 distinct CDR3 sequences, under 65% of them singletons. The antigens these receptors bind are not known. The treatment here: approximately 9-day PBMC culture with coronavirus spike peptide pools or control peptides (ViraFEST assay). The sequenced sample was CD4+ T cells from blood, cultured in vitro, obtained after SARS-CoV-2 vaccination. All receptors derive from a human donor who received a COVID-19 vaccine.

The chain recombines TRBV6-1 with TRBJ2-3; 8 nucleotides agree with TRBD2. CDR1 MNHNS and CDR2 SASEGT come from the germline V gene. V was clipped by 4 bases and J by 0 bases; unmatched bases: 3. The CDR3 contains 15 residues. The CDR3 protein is CASSAERGSTDTQYF. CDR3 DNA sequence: TGTGCCAGCAGTGCCGAGCGGGGGAGCACAGATACGCAGTATTTT.

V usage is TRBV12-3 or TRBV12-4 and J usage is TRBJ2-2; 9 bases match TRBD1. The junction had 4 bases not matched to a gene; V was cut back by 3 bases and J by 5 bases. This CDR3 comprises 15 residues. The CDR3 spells CASSFVGTGTGELFF. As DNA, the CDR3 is TGTGCCAGCAGTTTCGTTGGGACAGGGACCGGGGAGCTGTTTTTT.